This T cell receptor beta chain is from a study of Ad26.COV2.S vaccination and SARS-CoV-2 variants. Turning to the study itself: In the study, Ad26.COV2.S was injected intramuscularly once, or twice 56 days apart. Whole-study results and caveats: An underestimation of total T cell responses may have resulted from the TCR breadth and depth analyses.

Remarks on this clone: Its antigen is unidentified.

TCRdb's copy holds only in-frame clones and misses some; the assay was immunoSEQ multiplex PCR. This table has hundreds of thousands of clones, around nine tenths appearing once. V lost 3 bases, J lost 8 bases, and 13 bases lay in between. Germline V lookup: CDR1 SEHNR, CDR2 FQNEAQ (reference sequence). The CDR3 extends over 13 amino acids. Stated treatment: roughly 20 received Ad26.COV2.S at low or high dose, single or two shots; about 5 received placebo; per-sample allocation not given. Specimen acquisition occurred on day 63 following the initial vaccine or placebo injection. The sample came from a Boston adult aged 18-55 years. SARS-CoV-2 spike from the Wuhan strain was encoded by the vaccine, an Ad26 vector.

The sequence was collected from a person aged 18-65 years who received the Ad26.COV2.S COVID-19 vaccine or a placebo. The chain uses TRBV7-9 and TRBJ1-2, with a tentative D call TRBD1 (6 bases). This specimen was peripheral blood, taken in a trial of Ad26.COV2.S vaccine versus placebo. In DNA, the CDR3 is TGTGCCAGCAGCTTTCCCGGGGGGCTAGGCTACACCTTC. This encodes CASSFPGGLGYTF.